This T cell receptor (beta chain) was captured by sequencing in a study of control samples from healthy donors and cancer patients. There are 15 residues in the CDR3. V lost 8 bases to trimming and J lost 1 base, with 17 bases between them. CDR1 and CDR2 from the germline V gene are LNHDA and SQIVND (reference sequence). Clones were sequenced by immunoSEQ multiplex PCR, and TCRdb holds only the in-frame ones, with some missing. The sample yields approximately 100,000 clones, roughly 82% seen once. The chain uses TRBV19 and TRBJ2-5; possibly TRBD2 for D (7 bases). The specimen sequenced was blood. This clonotype was obtained from a man aged 55 to 70 in good health. CDR3 amino acids: CASSIQGGSQETQYF. The CDR3 DNA follows: TGTGCCAGTTCGATACAGGGAGGGTCCCAAGAGACCCAGTACTTC.